A selection of T cell receptor beta chains follows, all from one sample in a study of blood T cell repertoires in COVID-19. Method: immunoSEQ multiplex PCR; TCRdb's copy keeps in-frame clones and lacks some. The sample lists a few hundred thousand clones; more than 80% were seen once. The sample consisted of peripheral blood. These receptors were collected from a young woman with active or convalescent COVID-19. Both conserved end residues are part of each CDR3.

j_call v_call cdr3_aa
TRBJ1-1 TRBV10-1 CARNYRFTEAFF
TRBJ2-1 TRBV24-1 CATSDSSGGAHNEQFF
TRBJ1-2 TRBV12-5 CASGSTGVGGYTF
TRBJ1-2 TRBV2 CASSAGGNYGYTF
TRBJ2-5 TRBV4-3 CASSQDRGLRVTQYF
TRBJ1-5 TRBV12-3/TRBV12-4 CASSLNRRLAQHF
TRBJ1-1 TRBV10-1 CASSEPEANTEAFF
TRBJ1-2 TRBV10-3 CAISESQQGYYGYTF
TRBJ2-5 TRBV19 CASSASGQGLQTQYF
TRBJ1-5 TRBV7-8 CASSLDRGNQPQHF
TRBJ1-2 TRBV7-8 CASSRSVSTQGVYGYTF
TRBJ1-1 TRBV5-1 CASSWGEGGAFF
TRBJ2-2 TRBV6-5 CASRTRATPGELFF
TRBJ1-3 TRBV23-1 CASSQSGRVRDTIYF
TRBJ2-1 TRBV7-8 CASSNRDRVYNEQFF
TRBJ1-5 TRBV5-8 CASSLIPGVQPQHF
TRBJ2-7 TRBV7-2 CASSLFSGGEQYF
TRBJ1-2 TRBV19 CASSLTGGDGYTF
TRBJ2-1 TRBV4-1 CASTAAGGGEQFF
TRBJ2-5 TRBV5-1 CASSLGQNQETQYF
TRBJ1-5 TRBV19 CASSIVQDSNQPQHF
TRBJ2-1 TRBV7-3 CASSPAPGSEQFF
TRBJ2-1 TRBV4-3 CASSQRGGGHEQFF
TRBJ1-4 TRBV5-4 CASSPTTGGPSEKLFF
TRBJ2-3 TRBV23-1 CASSRGPTTGRSTDTQYF
TRBJ2-7 TRBV6-1 CASSESGGAYEQYF
TRBJ2-5 TRBV27 CASSTSGDAPETQYF
TRBJ2-7 TRBV25-1 CASSANRGNEQYF
TRBJ1-2 TRBV5-1 CASSFPSKRDGYTF
TRBJ1-1 TRBV4-1 CASSQDPPDRNTEAFF
TRBJ1-6 TRBV7-8 CASSQDSNSPLHF
TRBJ1-1 TRBV15 CATSSPSLGFVDRNTEAFF
TRBJ2-5 TRBV9 CASSVGTSGGYQETQYF
TRBJ2-7 TRBV28 CASSKSGGPPYEQYF
TRBJ2-2 TRBV10-1 CASSESGGTGELFF
TRBJ1-3 TRBV5-1 CASSLLRFSGNTIYF
TRBJ2-3 TRBV29-1 CSVDPSSGGVTDTQYF
TRBJ1-1 TRBV29-1 CSVNKGADTEAFF
TRBJ2-1 TRBV27 CASSLERGGRNEQFF
TRBJ1-2 TRBV6-6 CASSYSRQGGNYGYTF
TRBJ2-3 TRBV4-3 CASSRLPAGVPTDTQYF
TRBJ2-2 TRBV18 CASSQTGTMNTGELFF
TRBJ2-1 TRBV30 CAWSLAAWRGNEQFF
TRBJ2-7 TRBV6-5 CASSPSDEAVYEQYF
TRBJ1-2 TRBV6-2/TRBV6-3 CASSYPTGYYGYTF
TRBJ2-1 TRBV7-9 CASSSGGASEQFF
TRBJ1-2 TRBV6-5 CASSSVGTYGYTF
TRBJ2-7 TRBV10-3 CAISPGGAVEQYF
TRBJ1-4 TRBV20-1 CSANTGGKLFF